Listed here are 3 T cell receptor beta chains from one sample, sequenced in a study of cytomegalovirus exposure and HLA in healthy donors. Primers included in the PCR were 60 Vbeta and 13 Jbeta primers. Assay used: immunoSEQ multiplex PCR; TCRdb lists only in-frame clones, some missing. The data contain 150,000 to 200,000 clones, around 82% of them singletons. The specimen was PBMCs. These receptors originate from a woman aged 45-60 years in good health and CMV-seropositive.

This rearrangement joins TRBV4-1 to TRBJ2-2; D is uncertain. Trimming stripped 2 bases from V and 6 bases from J, with 7 bases between. Germline CDR1 is MGHRA and CDR2 is YSYEKL. The CDR3 sequence is 13 residues long. The CDR3 nucleotides read TGCGCCAGCAGCCAACCCGAGGCCGGGGAGCTGTTTTTT. Translation gives CASSQPEAGELFF.

This rearrangement joins TRBV20-1 to TRBJ2-1, with TRBD2 identical over 7 bases. The CDR3 is 10 amino acids. Unmatched junction bases numbered 7, after V lost 8 bases and J lost 12 bases. CDR1 is DFQATT and CDR2 is SNEGSKA in the germline V gene (reference sequence). DNA of the CDR3: TGCAGTCTCAGCCAGCGGGGGCAGTTCTTC. Protein product: CSLSQRGQFF.

The genes are TRBV4-2 and TRBJ1-6; perhaps TRBD1 as D (5 bases). The germline gives CDR1 LGHNA, CDR2 YNFKEQ. Between the trimmed V and J ends, which lost 1 base and 9 bases, there was a span of 13 bases. CDR3 length: 15 residues. The CDR3 sequence: CASSQVGTEGSPLHF. CDR3 bases: TGTGCCAGCAGCCAAGTAGGGACGGAGGGTTCACCCCTCCACTTT.